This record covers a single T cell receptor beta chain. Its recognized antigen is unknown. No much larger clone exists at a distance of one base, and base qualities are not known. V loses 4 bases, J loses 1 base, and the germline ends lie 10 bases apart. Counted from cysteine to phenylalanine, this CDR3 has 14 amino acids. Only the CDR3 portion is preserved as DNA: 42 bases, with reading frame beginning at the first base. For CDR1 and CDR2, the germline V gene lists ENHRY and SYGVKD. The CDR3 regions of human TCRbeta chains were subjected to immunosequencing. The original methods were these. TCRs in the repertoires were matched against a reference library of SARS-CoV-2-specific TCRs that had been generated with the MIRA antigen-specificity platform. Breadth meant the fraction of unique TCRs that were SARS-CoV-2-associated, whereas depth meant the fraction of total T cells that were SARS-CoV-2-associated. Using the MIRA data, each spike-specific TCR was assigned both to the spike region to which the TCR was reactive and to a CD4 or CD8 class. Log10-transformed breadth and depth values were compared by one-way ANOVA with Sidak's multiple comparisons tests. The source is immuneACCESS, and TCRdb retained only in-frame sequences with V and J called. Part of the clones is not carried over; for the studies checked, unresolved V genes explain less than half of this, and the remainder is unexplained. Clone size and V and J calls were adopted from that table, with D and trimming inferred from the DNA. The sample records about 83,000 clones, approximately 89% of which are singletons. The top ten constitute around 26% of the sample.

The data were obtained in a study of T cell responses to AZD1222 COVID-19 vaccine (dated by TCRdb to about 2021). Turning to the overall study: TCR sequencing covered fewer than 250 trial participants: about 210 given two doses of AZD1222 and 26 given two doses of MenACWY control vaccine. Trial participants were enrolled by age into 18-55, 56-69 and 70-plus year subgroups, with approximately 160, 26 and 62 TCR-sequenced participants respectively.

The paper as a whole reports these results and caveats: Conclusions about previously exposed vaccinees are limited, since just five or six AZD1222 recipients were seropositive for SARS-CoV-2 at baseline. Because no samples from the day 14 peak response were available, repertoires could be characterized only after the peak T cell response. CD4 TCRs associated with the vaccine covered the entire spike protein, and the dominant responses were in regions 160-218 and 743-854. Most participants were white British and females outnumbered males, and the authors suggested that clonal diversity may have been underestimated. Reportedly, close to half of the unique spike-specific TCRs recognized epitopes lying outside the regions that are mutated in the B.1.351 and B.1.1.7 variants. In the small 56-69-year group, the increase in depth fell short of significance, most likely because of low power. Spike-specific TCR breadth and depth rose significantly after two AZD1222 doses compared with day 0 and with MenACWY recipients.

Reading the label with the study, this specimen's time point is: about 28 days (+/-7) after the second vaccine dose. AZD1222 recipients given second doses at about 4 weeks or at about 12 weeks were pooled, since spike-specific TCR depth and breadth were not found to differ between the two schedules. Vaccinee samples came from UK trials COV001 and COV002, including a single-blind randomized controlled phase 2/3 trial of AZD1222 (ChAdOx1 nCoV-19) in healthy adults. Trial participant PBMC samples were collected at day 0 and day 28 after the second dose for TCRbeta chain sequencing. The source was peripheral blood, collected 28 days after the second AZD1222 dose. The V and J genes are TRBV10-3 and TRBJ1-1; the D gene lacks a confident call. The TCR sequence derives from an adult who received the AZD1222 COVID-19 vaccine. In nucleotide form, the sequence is TGTGCCATCAGTGTGGCCAGTGGGAACACTGAAGCTTTCTTT. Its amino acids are CAISVASGNTEAFF.